The clone carrying this T cell receptor beta chain was counted only a few times. Its target is unknown. This CDR3 region has 15 residues. V gave up 2 bases and J gave up 8 bases, with 18 bases separating them. Germline lookup yields CDR1 LGHNA and CDR2 YSLEER. These data originate in a study of blood T cells in healthy people across ages. Study-level findings and limits: Strong correlation linked observed beta diversity and percent naive T cells.

The second PCR ran roughly 6 to 11 cycles with a sample-barcoded 5' primer and J-beta primers. TCRdb redid the calling of the 5' RACE reads with MiXCR, one entry per CDR3 protein. The sample lists under 1 million distinct CDR3 sequences, approximately 48% occurring once. Sequencing input: blood. This TCR derives from a man aged 60 to 69 in good health. The chain recombines TRBV4-3 with TRBJ1-1, with D possibly TRBD1 on 5 matching bases. The CDR3 is CASSQRILGVGEAFF. CDR3 coding DNA: TGCGCCAGCAGCCAACGCATCCTGGGGGTGGGGGAAGCTTTCTTT.